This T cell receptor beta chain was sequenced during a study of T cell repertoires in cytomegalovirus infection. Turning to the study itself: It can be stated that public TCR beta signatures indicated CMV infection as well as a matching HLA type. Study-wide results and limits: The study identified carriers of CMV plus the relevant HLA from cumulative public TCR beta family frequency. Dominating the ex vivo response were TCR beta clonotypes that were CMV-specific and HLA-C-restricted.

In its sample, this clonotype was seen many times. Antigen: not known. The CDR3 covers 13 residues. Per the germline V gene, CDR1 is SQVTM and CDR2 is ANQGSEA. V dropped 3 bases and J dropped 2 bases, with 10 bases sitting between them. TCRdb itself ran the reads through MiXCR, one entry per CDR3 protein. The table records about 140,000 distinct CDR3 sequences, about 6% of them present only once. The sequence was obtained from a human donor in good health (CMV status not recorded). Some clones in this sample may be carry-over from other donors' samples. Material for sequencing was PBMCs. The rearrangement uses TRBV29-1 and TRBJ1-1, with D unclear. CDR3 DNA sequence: TGCAGCGTTGAGCTTCAGGCCAACACTGAAGCTTTCTTT. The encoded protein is CSVELQANTEAFF.